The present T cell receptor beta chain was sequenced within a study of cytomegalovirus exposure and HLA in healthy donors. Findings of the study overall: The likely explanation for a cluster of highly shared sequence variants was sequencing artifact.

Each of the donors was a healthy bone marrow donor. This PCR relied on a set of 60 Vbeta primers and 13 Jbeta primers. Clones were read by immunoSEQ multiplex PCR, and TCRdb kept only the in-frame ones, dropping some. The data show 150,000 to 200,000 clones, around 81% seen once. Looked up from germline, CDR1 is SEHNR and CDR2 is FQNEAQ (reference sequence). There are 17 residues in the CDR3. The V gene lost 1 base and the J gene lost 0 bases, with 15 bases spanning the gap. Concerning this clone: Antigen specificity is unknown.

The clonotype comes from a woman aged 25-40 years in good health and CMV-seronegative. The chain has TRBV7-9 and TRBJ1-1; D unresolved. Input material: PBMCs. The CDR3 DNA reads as TGTGCCAGCAGCTTAGGACTCGGTACGATCATGAACACTGAAGCTTTCTTT. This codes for CASSLGLGTIMNTEAFF. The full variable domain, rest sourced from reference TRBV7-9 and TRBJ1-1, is DTGVSQNPRHKITKRGQNVTFRCDPISEHNRLYWYRQTLGQGPEFLTYFQNEAQLEKSRLLSDRFSAERPKGSFSTLEIQRTEQGDSAMYLCASSLGLGTIMNTEAFFGQGTRLTVV.